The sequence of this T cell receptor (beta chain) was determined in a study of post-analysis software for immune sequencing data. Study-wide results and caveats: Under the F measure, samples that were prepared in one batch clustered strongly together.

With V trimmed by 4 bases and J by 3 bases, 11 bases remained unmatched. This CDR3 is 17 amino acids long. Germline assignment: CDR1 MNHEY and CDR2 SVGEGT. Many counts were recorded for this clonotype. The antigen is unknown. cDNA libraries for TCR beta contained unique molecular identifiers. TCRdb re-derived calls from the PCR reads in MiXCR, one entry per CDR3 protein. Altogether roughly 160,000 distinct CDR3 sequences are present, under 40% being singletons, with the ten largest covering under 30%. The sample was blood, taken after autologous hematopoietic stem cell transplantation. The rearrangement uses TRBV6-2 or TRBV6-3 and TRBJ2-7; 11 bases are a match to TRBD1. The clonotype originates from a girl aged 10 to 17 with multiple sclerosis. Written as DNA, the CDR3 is TGTGCCAGCAGTTTCCTACCGGGACAGGGGGTAGGCTACGAGCAGTACTTC. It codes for CASSFLPGQGVGYEQYF.